This T cell receptor beta chain stems from a study of cytomegalovirus exposure and HLA in healthy donors. Germline CDR1 and CDR2: SGHRS and YFSETQ. This CDR3 is built from 15 residues. The V and J ends lost 2 bases and 2 bases respectively, with 11 bases between them. Primers included in the PCR were 60 Vbeta and 13 Jbeta primers. The method was immunoSEQ multiplex PCR; TCRdb's version includes in-frame clones alone and lacks a portion of them. The sample contains about 150,000 clones, about 76% of which appear only once. The material sequenced was PBMCs. This rearrangement joins TRBV5-1 to TRBJ1-3, with TRBD1 as a possible D gene (6 bases). This TCR was recovered from a middle-aged woman in good health and CMV-seronegative. The CDR3 nucleotides read TGCGCCAGCAGCTTTGGCGGACAGACTGGAAACACCATATATTTT. Residues: CASSFGGQTGNTIYF.